A single T cell receptor beta chain is shown here with its context. V was clipped by 3 bases and J by 2 bases; unmatched bases: 4. The CDR3 consists of 17 residues. CDR1 is SGHTA, CDR2 FQGTGA, per germline. The data belong to a study of blood T cell repertoires in COVID-19. Study summary: The cDNA or gDNA used as material had been derived from T cells, B-cell-depleted T cells, or PBMCs.

Assay: immunoSEQ multiplex PCR; the TCRdb copy retains only in-frame clones and omits some. Of roughly 330,000 clones in the sample, about 87% were seen once. Sequencing input: PBMCs or T cells enriched from blood (not recorded which). This clonotype was obtained from a woman aged 25 to 39 who had recovered from COVID-19. The gene calls are TRBV7-3 and TRBJ2-5; 15 bases match TRBD2. In DNA, the CDR3 is TGTGCCAGCAGCTTTGGACTAGCGGGGGGGTTACAAGAGACCCAGTACTTC. This gives the protein CASSFGLAGGLQETQYF.